The T cell receptor beta chain described here comes from a study of blood T cell repertoires in COVID-19. Clones were sequenced by immunoSEQ multiplex PCR, and TCRdb holds only the in-frame ones, with some missing. The table has tens of thousands of clones, roughly nine tenths seen once; the top ten hold roughly 3.9%. The sample was peripheral blood. The receptor's source is a man aged 50-60 years with acute or convalescent COVID-19.

CDR3 in DNA: TGTGCCAGTAGTCTTATAGCGGGAGTGGGGTCCTACGAGCAGTACTTC. Encoded protein: CASSLIAGVGSYEQYF. The chain recombines TRBV19 with TRBJ2-7; 9 bases align to TRBD2. Germline CDR1 reads LNHDA; CDR2 reads SQIVND (reference sequence). The CDR3 length is 16 residues. The junction had 9 bases not matched to a gene; V was cut back by 5 bases and J by 1 base.